This T cell receptor (beta chain) was found in a study of technical replicates of blood from a handful of donors. Germline loops: CDR1 MNHNS, CDR2 SASEGT. V lost 5 bases and J 9 bases, leaving 14 bases between the germline ends. This CDR3 is built from 13 residues. Assay: immunoSEQ multiplex PCR; the TCRdb copy retains only in-frame clones and omits some. The sample yields approximately 59,000 clones, around 85% seen once. The chain uses TRBV6-1 and TRBJ2-1, with D tentatively TRBD1 (8 bases). The sequence was obtained from a human donor in good health. Some clones in this sample may be carry-over from other donors' samples. Sequencing was carried out using PBMCs. CDR3 bases: TGTGCCAGCAGTCCGACAGGGGAGGGTGAGCAGTTCTTC. Amino acid sequence: CASSPTGEGEQFF.